The rows below give T cell receptor beta chains drawn from one sample of a study of cytomegalovirus exposure and HLA in healthy donors. The table came from immunoSEQ multiplex PCR; TCRdb's copy has only in-frame clones and leaves some out. The data show 150,000 to 180,000 clones, approximately 74% seen once. Material: PBMCs. The receptors were sampled from a man aged 25-45 years in good health and CMV-seronegative. CDR3s include the opening cysteine and the closing phenylalanine or tryptophan. The order of the fields is clone size, D gene, V gene, CDR3 length, J gene, CDR3 protein, CDR3 DNA. D genes are given only for firm matches. Expanded clones are given a class, and other clones once, few, many or no size at all.

>-|TRBD1|TRBV19|15|TRBJ1-4
CASSITGTGSEKLFF
TGTGCCAGTAGTATTACCGGGACAGGGAGTGAAAAACTGTTTTTT
>-|TRBD1|TRBV6-1|17|TRBJ1-1
CASSELGTGLLNTEAFF
TGTGCCAGCAGTGAGTTGGGGACAGGGCTTCTGAACACTGAAGCTTTCTTT
>-|TRBD2|TRBV19|15|TRBJ2-7
CASSRNLAGGYEQYF
TGTGCCAGTAGCCGAAACCTAGCGGGAGGCTACGAGCAGTACTTC
>-|-|TRBV6-1|12|TRBJ2-3
CATLQGPDTQYF
TGTGCCACCCTGCAGGGTCCAGATACGCAGTATTTT
>-|TRBD1|TRBV18|14|TRBJ1-4
CASSPGTANEKLFF
TGTGCCAGCTCACCAGGGACAGCTAATGAAAAACTGTTTTTT
>few|-|TRBV6-5|14|TRBJ1-2
CASSYRTKDYGYTF
TGTGCCAGCAGTTACCGGACAAAAGACTATGGCTACACCTTC
>-|-|TRBV14|13|TRBJ2-1
CASSEGSYNEQFF
TGTGCCAGCAGCGAGGGAAGCTACAATGAGCAGTTCTTC
>-|TRBD1|TRBV5-4|16|TRBJ2-1
CASSVQGAASYNEQFF
TGTGCCAGCAGCGTACAGGGGGCGGCCTCCTACAATGAGCAGTTCTTC
>-|TRBD2|TRBV19|18|TRBJ2-4
CASSAGLAEPKAKNIQYF
TGTGCCAGTAGTGCGGGACTAGCGGAACCCAAAGCCAAAAACATTCAGTACTTC
>-|-|TRBV28|15|TRBJ2-2
CASSLVVRSAGELFF
TGTGCCAGCAGTTTAGTCGTGAGATCTGCCGGGGAGCTGTTTTTT
>-|-|TRBV23-1|20|TRBJ2-6
CASSQGHILLELRGANVLTF
TGCGCCAGCAGTCAAGGACACATCCTCCTTGAGCTCAGAGGGGCCAACGTCCTGACTTTC
>-|-|TRBV28|18|TRBJ2-2
CASSFMGEGSIIPGELFF
TGTGCCAGCAGTTTTATGGGAGAGGGAAGCATCATTCCCGGGGAGCTGTTTTTT
>few|TRBD2|TRBV7-2|15|TRBJ2-3
CASSFNSGGADTQYF
TGTGCCAGCAGCTTCAATAGCGGGGGGGCAGATACGCAGTATTTT
>-|TRBD2|TRBV4-2|15|TRBJ2-1
CASSQGAGGPGEQFF
TGTGCCAGCAGCCAAGGTGCGGGGGGGCCCGGTGAGCAGTTCTTC
>-|-|TRBV11-2|15|TRBJ2-7
CASSLDLTNLYEQYF
TGTGCCAGCAGCTTAGATCTAACCAACCTATACGAGCAGTACTTC
>-|-|TRBV5-1|14|TRBJ2-7
CASSFGGLGGEQYF
TGCGCCAGCAGCTTCGGGGGGCTTGGGGGCGAGCAGTACTTC
>once|-|TRBV5-1|15|TRBJ1-5
CASSLGGNSNQPQHF
TGCGCCAGCAGCTTGGGAGGGAACAGCAATCAGCCCCAGCATTTT
>-|-|TRBV29-1|14|TRBJ2-7
CSSTCGDIFHEQYF
TGCAGCTCCACTTGTGGGGACATATTCCACGAGCAGTACTTC
>-|-|TRBV7-2|15|TRBJ2-7
CASSLVPGTGREQYF
TGTGCCAGCAGCTTAGTTCCCGGAACAGGCCGCGAGCAGTACTTC
>few|-|TRBV6-6|13|TRBJ2-3
CASSTRGADTQYF
TGTGCCAGCAGTACCCGCGGTGCAGATACGCAGTATTTT
>-|-|TRBV7-9|13|TRBJ1-2
CASSLGGRYGYTF
TGTGCCAGCAGCTTAGGCGGTCGCTATGGCTACACCTTC
>-|-|TRBV6-6|13|TRBJ1-1
CASSYSVGAPAFF
TGTGCCAGCAGTTACTCGGTGGGGGCGCCAGCTTTCTTT
>-|-|TRBV2|14|TRBJ1-2
CASSGHITNYGYTF
TGTGCCAGCAGCGGACACATTACTAACTATGGCTACACCTTC
>-|-|TRBV5-6|15|TRBJ2-5
CASSFTPGTKETQYF
TGTGCCAGCAGCTTCACTCCCGGGACAAAAGAGACCCAGTACTTC
>once|TRBD1|TRBV4-1|13|TRBJ1-5
CAGETGGSQPQHF
TGCGCCGGCGAAACAGGGGGAAGTCAGCCCCAGCATTTT
>-|TRBD2|TRBV5-1|14|TRBJ2-5
CASSLGTREETQYF
TGCGCCAGCAGCTTGGGGACTAGGGAAGAGACCCAGTACTTC
>-|TRBD2|TRBV28|16|TRBJ2-1
CASTKLAGEHYNEQFF
TGTGCCAGCACCAAATTAGCGGGGGAGCACTACAATGAGCAGTTCTTC
>-|-|TRBV25-1|17|TRBJ1-5
CASSDRRVVGPFQPQHF
TGTGCCAGCAGTGATCGGAGGGTGGTAGGGCCCTTTCAGCCCCAGCATTTT
>many|TRBD1|TRBV27|12|TRBJ1-1
CASSFTGAEAFF
TGTGCCAGCAGTTTCACAGGGGCTGAAGCTTTCTTT